Each of the 21 T cell receptor beta chains below was sequenced from the same sample in a study of shared clonotypes between healthy human individuals. Some clones are missing from TCRdb's copy, which holds only in-frame ones; the method was immunoSEQ multiplex PCR. The sample consists of over a million clones, approximately 97% of them appearing once. The sample comprised naive CD4+ T cells sorted from blood. Subset specified: CD45RA+ positively selected. The source is a man aged 25-45 years in good health.

CDR3 region: CASTGLAANVLTF. DNA of the CDR3: TGTGCCAGCACCGGGCTAGCAGCCAACGTCCTGACTTTC. This rearrangement joins TRBV6-5 to TRBJ2-6; weak D call: TRBD2 (5 bases). Germline V gives CDR1 MNHEY, CDR2 SVGAGI. CDR3 length equals 13 residues. V was pared by 7 bases and J by 7 bases, with 11 bases between.

The count of this clone is one. The gene calls are TRBV19 and TRBJ1-5; 8 nucleotides align to TRBD1. Trimming took 9 bases from V and 1 from J; bases not matched to a gene: 14. Germline-derived CDR1 and CDR2 are LNHDA and SQIVND (reference sequence). The CDR3 covers 17 residues. CDR3 nucleotide sequence: TGTGCCAGCAGGAGGACAGGGAAGCCTTTAAGCAATCAGCCCCAGCATTTT. It encodes CASRRTGKPLSNQPQHF.

V gene TRBV18 combines with J gene TRBJ1-2; 8 bases match TRBD1. In germline, CDR1 is KGHSH, CDR2 LQKENI. This CDR3 contains 14 residues. V lost 8 bases and J lost 8; bases outside the gene matches: 13. CDR3 in amino acids: CASRQGMDRDGYTF. The CDR3 nucleotides read TGTGCCAGCCGACAAGGAATGGACAGGGACGGCTACACCTTC. The variable domain in full, with the rest retrieved from reference TRBV18 and TRBJ1-2, is NAGVMQNPRHLVRRRGQEARLRCSPMKGHSHVYWYRQLPEEGLKFMVYLQKENIIDESGMPKERFSAEFPKEGPSILRIQQVVRGDSAAYFCASRQGMDRDGYTFGSGTRLTVV.

This chain connects TRBV28 to TRBJ2-7; D may be TRBD2 (5 bases). The CDR3 is 15 residues long. Germline V CDR1 and CDR2: MDHEN, SYDVKM. The V end lost 4 bases, the J end lost 3 bases, and 16 bases lay between the germline ends. CDR3 in DNA: TGTGCCAGCAGTTCCCCGGGATTCCGGCTCTACGAGCAGTACTTC. It translates to CASSSPGFRLYEQYF.

The V and J genes are TRBV25-1 and TRBJ2-1, with D maybe TRBD2 (5 bases). Germline values: CDR1 MGHDK, CDR2 SYGVNS. The CDR3 spans 14 residues. The V end lost 6 bases, the J end lost 6 bases, and 15 bases lay between the germline ends. CDR3 DNA: TGTGCCAGCAGGGGATTCCGGGATCCCAATGAGCAGTTCTTC. This codes for CASRGFRDPNEQFF.

The V gene is TRBV5-1, the J gene TRBJ2-2, with D possibly TRBD1 on 5 matching bases. Germline V CDR1 and CDR2: SGHRS, YFSETQ. The CDR3 runs to 16 residues. Trimming removed 0 bases at V and 4 bases at J, with 13 bases between. CDR3: CASSLAWGAPTGELFF. Here the CDR3 DNA reads TGCGCCAGCAGCTTGGCTTGGGGCGCGCCCACCGGGGAGCTGTTTTTT. Filled out from reference TRBV5-1 and TRBJ2-2, the complete variable domain reads KAGVTQTPRYLIKTRGQQVTLSCSPISGHRSVSWYQQTPGQGLQFLFEYFSETQRNKGNFPGRFSGRQFSNSRSEMNVSTLELGDSALYLCASSLAWGAPTGELFFGEGSRLTVL.

On this clone: The same CDR3 also results from other DNA sequences found in this sample. This chain connects TRBV6-5 to TRBJ2-7; 7 positions agree with TRBD1. CDR1 is MNHEY and CDR2 is SVGAGI in the germline V gene. The CDR3 extends over 14 amino acids. V shed 5 bases and J 4 bases; nucleotides not matched to a gene: 8. As DNA, the CDR3 is TGTGCCAGCAGTAGGACAGGTGGAACTTACGAGCAGTACTTC. Protein: CASSRTGGTYEQYF.

The V call is TRBV28, the J call TRBJ1-5; D gene uncertain. Germline assignment: CDR1 MDHEN and CDR2 SYDVKM. This CDR3 is 17 amino acids long. The V gene lost 3 bases and the J gene lost 0 bases, with 15 bases spanning the gap. This CDR3 reads CASSLGRDPYSNQPQHF. The CDR3 bases are TGTGCCAGCAGTTTGGGCAGAGACCCTTATAGCAATCAGCCCCAGCATTTT. Combining the CDR3 with reference TRBV28 and TRBJ1-5 gives the whole variable domain DVKVTQSSRYLVKRTGEKVFLECVQDMDHENMFWYRQDPGLGLRLIYFSYDVKMKEKGDIPEGYSVSREKKERFSLILESASTNQTSMYLCASSLGRDPYSNQPQHFGDGTRLSIL.

The chain combines TRBV21-1 with TRBJ1-5; the table's D call TRBD1 went unverified against the DNA. TRBV21-1 is listed as a pseudogene. The CDR3 extends over 18 amino acids. The CDR3 bases are TGTGCCAGCAGCTCACCCCGGGGGACAGGGGATAGCAATCAGCCCCAGCATTTT. It is translated as CASSSPRGTGDSNQPQHF.

The chain combines TRBV27 with TRBJ2-1; TRBD2 might be the D (5 bases). V gave up 6 bases and J gave up 9 bases, with 15 bases separating them. This CDR3 comprises 13 residues. Germline V gives CDR1 MNHEY, CDR2 SMNVEV (reference sequence). The DNA of the CDR3 is TGTGCCAGCAGGACCATACTAGTTACTGAGCAGTTCTTC. Amino acids: CASRTILVTEQFF.

A word on this clone: One end of the junction is discordant with germline, which a read error may explain. This sequence joins TRBV7-7 and TRBJ2-5; D is uncertain. Germline CDR1 is SSHAT and CDR2 is FNYEAQ (reference sequence). The CDR3 sequence is 14 residues long. The CDR3 DNA reads TGTGCTAGCAGCTCCCTCGGGTTTGGGGAGACCCAGTACTTC. Translation gives CASSSLGFGETQYF.

J is TRBJ2-1 and V is TRBV19; D not certain. This CDR3 has 11 residues. V was pared by 8 bases and J by 7 bases, with 9 bases between. CDR1 LNHDA and CDR2 SQIVND come from the germline V gene (reference sequence). CDR3 in DNA: TGTGCCAGTCACGCCTGGAATGAGCAGTTCTTC. This sequence encodes CASHAWNEQFF.

This chain connects TRBV29-1 to TRBJ2-4; D possibly corresponds to TRBD2 (5 bases). V shed 6 bases and J shed 0 bases, with 9 bases lying between them. CDR3 size: 13 residues. Looked up from germline, CDR1 is SQVTM and CDR2 is ANQGSEA. The CDR3 nucleotides are TGCAGCGTGGACGGGGAAGCCAAAAACATTCAGTACTTC. Translating it yields CSVDGEAKNIQYF.

The rearrangement links TRBV28 to TRBJ1-5, with 7 bases lining up with TRBD1. Trimming removed 5 bases from V and 2 bases from J; junction bases left unmatched: 6. CDR3 length: 15 residues. Germline loops: CDR1 MDHEN, CDR2 SYDVKM. The CDR3 loop reads CASSNTGAGNQPQHF. CDR3 coding DNA: TGTGCCAGCAGTAATACAGGGGCAGGCAATCAGCCCCAGCATTTT.

V usage is TRBV10-1 and J usage is TRBJ1-2; D gene uncertain. V was pared by 7 bases and J by 3 bases, with 18 bases between. CDR1 and CDR2 (germline): WNHNN, SYGVQD (reference sequence). CDR3 length: 15 amino acids. The CDR3 loop reads CASILGPGRDYGYTF. For the CDR3, the DNA is TGCGCCAGCATACTCGGACCCGGACGTGACTATGGCTACACCTTC.

The sample holds one count of this clone. The V call is TRBV9, the J call TRBJ1-2; D is unresolved. The CDR3 has 15 amino acids. The V end lost 3 bases, the J end lost 4 bases, and 16 bases lay between the germline ends. Germline assignment: CDR1 SGDLS and CDR2 YYNGEE. The DNA of the CDR3 is TGTGCCAGCAGCGACCCCCTTACAGCCAGCTATGGCTACACCTTC. Encoded protein: CASSDPLTASYGYTF. Full variable domain (remainder filled in from reference TRBV9 and TRBJ1-2): DSGVTQTPKHLITATGQRVTLRCSPRSGDLSVYWYQQSLDQGLQFLIQYYNGEERAKGNILERFSAQQFPDLHSELNLSSLELGDSALYFCASSDPLTASYGYTFGSGTRLTVV.

The chain combines TRBV14 with TRBJ1-4; a weak D match, TRBD1 (5 bases). CDR3 length equals 13 residues. Trimming pared 3 bases from V and 11 bases from J, leaving 13 bases between. From germline, CDR1 is SGHDN and CDR2 FVKESK. CDR3: CASSQVRGYKLFF. As DNA, the CDR3 is TGTGCCAGCAGCCAGGTCCGGGGCTATAAACTGTTTTTT.

The rearrangement joins TRBV6-5 to TRBJ1-4; 9 nucleotides line up with TRBD1. The CDR3 loop spans 15 amino acids. V lost 3 bases and J lost 10; bases outside the gene matches: 9. Germline assignment: CDR1 MNHEY and CDR2 SVGAGI. In nucleotides, the CDR3 is TGTGCCAGCAGTTATAAGACAGGGGGATCCGGAAAACTGTTTTTT. This gives the protein CASSYKTGGSGKLFF.

The V gene is TRBV7-9, the J gene TRBJ1-1; TRBD1 matches at 11 bases. CDR3 length: 13 amino acids. The germline V gene encodes CDR1 SEHNR and CDR2 FQNEAQ (reference sequence). The V segment lost 5 bases and the J segment 11 bases; nucleotides outside the gene matches: 7. Here the CDR3 reads CASSIGQGASAFF. CDR3 coding DNA: TGTGCCAGCAGCATCGGACAGGGGGCTTCTGCTTTCTTT.

The chain couples TRBV28 to TRBJ1-2, with TRBD1 matching over 9 bases. Per the germline V gene, CDR1 is MDHEN and CDR2 is SYDVKM. The CDR3 covers 15 residues. V was clipped by 2 bases and J by 5 bases; unmatched bases: 6. CDR3 bases: TGTGCCAGCAGTTTAAACCGGGACAGGGCGTATGGCTACACCTTC. It codes for CASSLNRDRAYGYTF.

CDR3 sequence: CASSPTGGTGVNTEAFF. The CDR3 bases are TGTGCCAGCAGCCCGACAGGAGGGACAGGGGTGAACACTGAAGCTTTCTTT. The chain carries TRBV7-6 and TRBJ1-1; 10 bases align to TRBD1. Germline assignment: CDR1 SGHVS and CDR2 FNYEAQ. V lost 5 bases, J lost 0 bases, and 9 bases stayed unmatched. CDR3 size: 17 residues.